This TCR beta chain is from a study of blood T cell repertoires in COVID-19. Whole-study context: The United States, Italy and Spain supplied acute and convalescent COVID-19 samples. T cells, B-cell-depleted T cells, or PBMCs provided the cDNA or gDNA that served as material.

The germline V gene encodes CDR1 LGHNA and CDR2 YNFKEQ. The CDR3 has 16 amino acids. J lost 5 bases, V lost 1 base, and 3 bases had no gene match. How the authors handled the data: Amplification of reference gene primers provided the estimated nucleated cell counts. Generated by immunoSEQ multiplex PCR, the TCRdb table keeps only in-frame clones and is missing some. V and J calls and clone size follow that table, whereas D and trimming were derived from the DNA. The data show about 80,000 clones, with roughly 80% seen just once and approximately 33% held by the top ten. The V gene is TRBV4-2, the J gene TRBJ2-2; 11 bases line up with TRBD2. This clonotype originated in a woman in her seventies with acute or convalescent COVID-19. Sequenced sample: peripheral blood. This CDR3 is CASSQGTSGRTGELFF. The CDR3 DNA follows: TGTGCCAGCAGCCAAGGAACTAGCGGGAGAACCGGGGAGCTGTTTTTT.